This is a list of T cell receptor beta chains from one sample in a study of blood T cell repertoires in COVID-19. The table came from immunoSEQ multiplex PCR; TCRdb's copy has only in-frame clones and leaves some out. Among tens of thousands of clones listed, 82% were seen once. Sequences were obtained from peripheral blood. The receptors originated from an elderly woman with acute or convalescent COVID-19. CDR3s include the opening cysteine and the closing phenylalanine or tryptophan. The order of the fields is J gene, V gene, clone size, D gene, CDR3 DNA, CDR3 protein. A D gene is named only where the DNA matches it firmly. Not all rows give a size; the values are once, few, many and, for expanded clones, a class.

TRBJ2-7	TRBV5-1	.	TRBD1	TGCGCCAGCAGCGTGGTAGGGGGCCCCTACGAGCAGTACTTC	CASSVVGGPYEQYF
TRBJ2-7	TRBV6-5	.	TRBD2	TGTGCCAGCAGTTACAGCGGGGCTTACGAGCAGTACTTC	CASSYSGAYEQYF
TRBJ1-4	TRBV27	.	.	TGTGCCAGCAGCCGAGGCCAGGGAAATGAAAAACTGTTTTTT	CASSRGQGNEKLFF
TRBJ2-3	TRBV7-9	.	TRBD2	TGTGCCAGCAGCAGTCGCGCCCCTCAGCGGGAGAGGAGTACGCAGTATTTT	CASSSRAPQRERSTQYF
TRBJ1-6	TRBV7-8	.	.	TGTGCCAGCAGTTGGATTGAGGAATCACCCCTCCACTTT	CASSWIEESPLHF
TRBJ1-1	TRBV11-1	.	.	TGTGCCAGCAGCTTTACGGGCACTGAAGCTTTCTTT	CASSFTGTEAFF
TRBJ2-1	TRBV11-2	.	.	TGTGCCAGCAGCCCCCAAACAGGGAGTCTCGGCAATGAGCAGTTCTTC	CASSPQTGSLGNEQFF
TRBJ2-2	TRBV9	.	.	TGTGCCAGCAGCGTCTCCGTCTCTAGCGGGGAGCTGTTTTTT	CASSVSVSSGELFF
TRBJ1-6	TRBV9	.	TRBD1	TGTGCCAGCTCCGTCTTGGGACAGTCAAATTCACCCCTCCACTTT	CASSVLGQSNSPLHF
TRBJ1-4	TRBV7-9	.	TRBD1	TGTGCCAGCAGCTTCGGGACAGGGGGTTTGGAAAAACTGTTTTTT	CASSFGTGGLEKLFF
TRBJ1-1	TRBV7-6	few	TRBD1	TGTGCCAGCAGCTCGAGGAGGGGGCAGCTTGAGAACACTGAAGCTTTCTTT	CASSSRRGQLENTEAFF
TRBJ2-1	TRBV10-3	.	.	TGTGCCATCAGTGAGGGCACAGGCTCCTACAATGAGCAGTTCTTC	CAISEGTGSYNEQFF
TRBJ2-3	TRBV9	.	TRBD2	TGTGCCAGCAGCCCAATAGCGGGGGGCGGGGCAGATACGCAGTATTTT	CASSPIAGGGADTQYF
TRBJ2-7	TRBV7-9	.	.	TGTGCCAGCAGCCCTGGCGGGGAAGGGGCCGAGCAGTACTTC	CASSPGGEGAEQYF
TRBJ2-1	TRBV21-1	.	.	TGTGCCAGCAGCAAACCGGGACTAGCGGGATTTGGGCAGTTCTTC	CASSKPGLAGFGQFF
TRBJ2-3	TRBV11-2	.	.	TGTGCCAGCAGCCTAAGATCGGAATGGGCTAGCTCACGTCGCCCAGGACAGTATTTT	CASSLRSEWASSRRPGQYF
TRBJ1-1	TRBV28	few	.	TGTGCCAGCAGTTTCGACGGGAGCACTGAAGCTTTCTTT	CASSFDGSTEAFF
TRBJ2-1	TRBV4-2	.	.	TGTGCCAGCAGCCAAGATCGGCAGGGGCTCGTTGGTAATGAGCAGTTCTTC	CASSQDRQGLVGNEQFF
TRBJ1-5	TRBV6-5	.	.	TGTGCCAGCAGTTTACAGGGAACAAGCAATCAGCCCCAGCATTTT	CASSLQGTSNQPQHF
TRBJ1-1	TRBV27	.	TRBD1	TGTGCCAGCAGCCAAACAGGGGGCGTACGGAACACTGAAGCTTTCTTT	CASSQTGGVRNTEAFF
TRBJ2-7	TRBV21-1	.	.	TGTGCCAGCAGCAAAGCTGGTGGGGGCTCCAGCTCCTACGAGCAGTACTTC	CASSKAGGGSSSYEQYF
TRBJ1-4	TRBV19	.	.	TGTGCCAGTAGTATATGGGGACACTCCGCCGAAAAACTGTTTTTT	CASSIWGHSAEKLFF
TRBJ2-7	TRBV10-3	.	TRBD2	TGTGCCATCACGGCCCGGACTAGCGGCGGCGAGCAGTACTTC	CAITARTSGGEQYF
TRBJ2-1	TRBV19	few	.	TGTGCCAGTCGAGACAGCTACTCCTACAATGAGCAGTTCTTC	CASRDSYSYNEQFF
TRBJ2-7	TRBV5-1	.	.	TGCGCCAGCAGAGCCGACAGCAATCAAGCCTACGAGCAGTACTTC	CASRADSNQAYEQYF
TRBJ1-6	TRBV28	few	TRBD1	TGTGCCAGCAGTTTAAGGGCAGGGGGTAATTCACCCCTCCACTTT	CASSLRAGGNSPLHF
TRBJ2-5	TRBV2	.	TRBD1	TGTGCCAGCGCAGACAGGGGGTTCGGGACCCAGTACTTC	CASADRGFGTQYF
TRBJ1-1	TRBV6-5	.	TRBD1	TGTGCCAGCAGTTTGGACAGGGACACTGAAGCTTTCTTT	CASSLDRDTEAFF